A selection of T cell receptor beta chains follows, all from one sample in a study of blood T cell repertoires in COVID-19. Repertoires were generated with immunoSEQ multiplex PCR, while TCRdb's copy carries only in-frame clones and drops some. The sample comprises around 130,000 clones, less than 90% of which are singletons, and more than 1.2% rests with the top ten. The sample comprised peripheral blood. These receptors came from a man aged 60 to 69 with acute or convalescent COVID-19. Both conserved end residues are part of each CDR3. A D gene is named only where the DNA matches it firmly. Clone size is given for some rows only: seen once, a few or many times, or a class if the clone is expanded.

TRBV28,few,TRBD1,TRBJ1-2,CASTTGGGQAYGYTF,TGTGCCAGCACCACAGGGGGGGGACAAGCCTATGGCTACACCTTC
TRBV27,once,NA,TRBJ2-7,CASSSGSLYEQYF,TGTGCCAGCAGCTCCGGGTCTCTTTACGAGCAGTACTTC
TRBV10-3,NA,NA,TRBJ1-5,CAISESSYQPQHF,TGTGCCATCAGTGAGTCGAGTTATCAGCCCCAGCATTTT
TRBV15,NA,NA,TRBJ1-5,CATSRDKSPDQPQHF,TGTGCCACCAGCAGAGATAAATCCCCCGATCAGCCCCAGCATTTT
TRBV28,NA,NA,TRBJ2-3,CASKRRLSTDTQYF,TGTGCCAGCAAGAGGAGATTGAGCACAGATACGCAGTATTTT
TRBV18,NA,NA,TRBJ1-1,CASSRGGDTEAFF,TGTGCCAGCTCACGGGGGGGTGACACTGAAGCTTTCTTT
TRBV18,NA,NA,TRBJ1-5,CASSPRQGYQPQHF,TGTGCCAGCTCACCACGGCAGGGTTATCAGCCCCAGCATTTT
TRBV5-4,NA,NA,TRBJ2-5,CATEKTGFQETQYF,TGTGCCACCGAAAAAACAGGGTTTCAAGAGACCCAGTACTTC
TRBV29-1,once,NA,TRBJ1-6,CSVGAGPNSPLHF,TGCAGCGTTGGTGCAGGTCCGAATTCACCCCTCCACTTT
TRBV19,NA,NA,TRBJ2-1,CASNPRAVSSYNEQFF,TGTGCCAGTAACCCCAGGGCTGTAAGCTCCTACAATGAGCAGTTCTTC
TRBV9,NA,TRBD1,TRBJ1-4,CASSAGQGFEKLFF,TGTGCCAGCAGCGCGGGACAGGGGTTTGAAAAACTGTTTTTT